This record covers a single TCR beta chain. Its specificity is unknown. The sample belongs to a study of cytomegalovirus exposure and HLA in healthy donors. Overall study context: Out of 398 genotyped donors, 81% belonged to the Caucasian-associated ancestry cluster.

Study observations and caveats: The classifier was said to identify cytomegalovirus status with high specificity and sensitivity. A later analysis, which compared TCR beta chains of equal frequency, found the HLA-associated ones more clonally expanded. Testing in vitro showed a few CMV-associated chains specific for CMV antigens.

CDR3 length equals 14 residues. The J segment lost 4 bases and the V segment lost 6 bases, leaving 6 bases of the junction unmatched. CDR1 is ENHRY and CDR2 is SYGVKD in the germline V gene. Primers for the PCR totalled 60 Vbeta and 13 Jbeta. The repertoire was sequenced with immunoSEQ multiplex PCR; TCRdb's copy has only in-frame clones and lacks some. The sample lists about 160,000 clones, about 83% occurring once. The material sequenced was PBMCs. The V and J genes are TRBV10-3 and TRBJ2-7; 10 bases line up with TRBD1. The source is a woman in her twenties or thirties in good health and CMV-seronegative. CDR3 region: CAISVGTGAYEQYF. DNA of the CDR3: TGTGCCATCAGCGTAGGGACAGGGGCTTACGAGCAGTACTTC.